The subject of this entry is one T cell receptor beta chain. This CDR3 is built from 16 residues. V gave up 0 bases and J gave up 4 bases; unmatched junction bases: 3. Germline assignment: CDR1 LGHNA and CDR2 YSLEER. Recovered participants had two consecutive negative NP/OP PCR tests, healthcare professional clearance, or symptom resolution. The data were taken from a study of blood T cell repertoires in COVID-19. Turning to the study itself: Collection of acute and convalescent COVID-19 samples took place in the United States, Italy and Spain. Nucleic acid was either cDNA or gDNA, and it came from T cells, B-cell-depleted T cells, or PBMCs.

As originally analysed: Amplification of reference gene primers provided the estimated nucleated cell counts. Sequencing used immunoSEQ multiplex PCR; TCRdb keeps in-frame clones, though not all of them. V, J and clone size were drawn from that table, and D and trimming were deduced from the DNA. The data show around 300,000 clones, with roughly nine tenths seen just once and about 3% held by the top ten. This TCR was recovered from a woman in her fifties or sixties who had recovered from COVID-19. Sequencing was performed on PBMCs or T cells enriched from blood (not recorded which). The V call is TRBV4-3, the J call TRBJ2-3; 11 bases align to TRBD2. The CDR3 here is CASSQDTSGSSDTQYF. CDR3 nucleotide sequence: TGCGCCAGCAGCCAAGATACTAGCGGGAGTTCAGATACGCAGTATTTT.